The rows below give T cell receptor beta chains drawn from one sample of a study of shared clonotypes between healthy human individuals. The table came from immunoSEQ multiplex PCR; TCRdb's copy has only in-frame clones and leaves some out. The repertoire includes about 2 million clones, about 95% of them detected once, and approximately 1% sits in the top ten. Sequencing was done on a sample of naive CD8+ T cells sorted from blood. All receptors derive from a man between 18 and 29 years old in good health. Both conserved end residues are part of each CDR3. Expanded clones are given a class, and other clones once, few, many or no size at all.

clone_size | v_call | cdr3_aa
. | TRBV6-1 | CASSDFSVNTEAFF
. | TRBV4-3 | CASSQEVSEHYGYTF
. | TRBV5-6 | CASSLREKTYEQYF
. | TRBV5-6 | CASRDGGLVYGYTF
. | TRBV7-9 | CASSPTREGQDSYEQYF
. | TRBV7-9 | CASSLSGLAKETQYF
. | TRBV10-3 | CAISVLAGGTDTQYF
. | TRBV30 | CAWNYGSETQYF
. | TRBV7-9 | CASSMLAGGANEQFF
. | TRBV11-2 | CASRLGAGSTEAFF
. | TRBV4-1 | CASSPYVGVILDSPLHF
. | TRBV19 | CASSIGEGGTQYF
. | TRBV7-2 | CASSPPYSNQPQHF
. | TRBV2 | CASSENNGWGTGKENTIYF
. | TRBV7-7 | CASSLGTSGYNEQFF
. | TRBV10-1 | CASSESTGGHEQYF
. | TRBV10-1 | CASSTGVGNTEAFF
once | TRBV27 | CASSGSLAGYYEQYF
. | TRBV4-1 | CASSGVLSSYEQYF
. | TRBV18 | CASSPPDSNQPQHF
. | TRBV18 | CASSPSGRAFVYEQYF
. | TRBV19 | CASSSTSGIGETQYF
once | TRBV29-1 | CSVGSGGREKETQYF
. | TRBV5-4 | CASRRWEHTGELFF
. | TRBV2 | CASSERDSPYGYTF
once | TRBV19 | CASSSRATGANVLTF
. | TRBV27 | CASSFVGTGEDIQYF
. | TRBV5-6 | CASSLVGYQETQYF
. | TRBV29-1 | CSDHRGGLYGYTF
. | TRBV5-4 | CASSFGLAGAYNEQFF
. | TRBV27 | CASSPGGHTEAFF
few | TRBV25-1 | CASSEARDEQYF
. | TRBV4-1 | CASSQEGETQYF
. | TRBV13 | CASSLNQGLNSPLHF
. | TRBV5-1 | CASSFEGKGREGYTF
. | TRBV11-3 | CASRIGEITYNEQFF
. | TRBV5-6 | CASSPDGSNQPQHF
. | TRBV7-9 | CASSFSGGTGELFF